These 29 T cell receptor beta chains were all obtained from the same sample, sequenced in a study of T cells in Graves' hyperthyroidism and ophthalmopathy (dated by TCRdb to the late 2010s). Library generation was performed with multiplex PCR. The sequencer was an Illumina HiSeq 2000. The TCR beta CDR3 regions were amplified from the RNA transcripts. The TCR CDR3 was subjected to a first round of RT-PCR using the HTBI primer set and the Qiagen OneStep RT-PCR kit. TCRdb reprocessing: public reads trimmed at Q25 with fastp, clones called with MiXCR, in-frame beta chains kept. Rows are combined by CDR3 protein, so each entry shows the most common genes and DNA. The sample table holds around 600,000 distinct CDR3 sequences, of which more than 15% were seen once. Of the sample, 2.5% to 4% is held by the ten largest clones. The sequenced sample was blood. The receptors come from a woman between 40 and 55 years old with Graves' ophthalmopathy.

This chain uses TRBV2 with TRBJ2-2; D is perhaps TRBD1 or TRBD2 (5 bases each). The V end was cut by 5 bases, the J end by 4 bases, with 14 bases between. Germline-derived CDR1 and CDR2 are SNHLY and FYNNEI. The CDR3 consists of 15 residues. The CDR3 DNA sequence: TGTGCCAGCAGTCGTGGGGCGGACTCCACCGGGGAGCTGTTTTTT. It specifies CASSRGADSTGELFF.

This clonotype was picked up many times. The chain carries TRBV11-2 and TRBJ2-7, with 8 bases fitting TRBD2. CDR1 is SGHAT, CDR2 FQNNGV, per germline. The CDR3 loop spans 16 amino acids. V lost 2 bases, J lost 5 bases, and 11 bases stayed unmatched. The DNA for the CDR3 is TGTGCCAGCAGCTTATCTCTAGCGGGTTTGTCCCACGAGCAGTACTTC. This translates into CASSLSLAGLSHEQYF.

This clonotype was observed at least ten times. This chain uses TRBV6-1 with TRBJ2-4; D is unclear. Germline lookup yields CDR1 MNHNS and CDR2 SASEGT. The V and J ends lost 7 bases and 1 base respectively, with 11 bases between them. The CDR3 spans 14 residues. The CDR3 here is CASNETPAKNIQYF. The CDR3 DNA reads TGTGCCAGCAACGAGACACCTGCCAAAAACATTCAGTACTTC.

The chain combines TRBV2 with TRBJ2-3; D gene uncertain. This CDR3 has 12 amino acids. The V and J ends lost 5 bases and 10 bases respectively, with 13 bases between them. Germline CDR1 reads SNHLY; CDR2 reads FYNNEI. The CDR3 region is CASSRNLKAQYF. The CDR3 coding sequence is TGTGCCAGCAGTCGGAATCTTAAGGCGCAGTATTTT.

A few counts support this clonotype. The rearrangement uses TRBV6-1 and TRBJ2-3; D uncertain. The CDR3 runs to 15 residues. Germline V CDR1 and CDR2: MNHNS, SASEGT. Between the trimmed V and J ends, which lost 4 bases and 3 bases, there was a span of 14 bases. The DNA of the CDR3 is TGTGCCAGCAGTGTACTCCGCGGCCAGACAGATACGCAGTATTTT. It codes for CASSVLRGQTDTQYF.

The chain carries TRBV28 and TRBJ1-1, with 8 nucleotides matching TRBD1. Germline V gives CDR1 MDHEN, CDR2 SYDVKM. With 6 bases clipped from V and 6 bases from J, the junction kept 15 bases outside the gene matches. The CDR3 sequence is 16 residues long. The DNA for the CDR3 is TGTGCCAGCAGAAGGGACAGGACCCCATGGGGGTCTGAAGCTTTCTTT. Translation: CASRRDRTPWGSEAFF. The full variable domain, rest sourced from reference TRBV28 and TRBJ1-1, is DVKVTQSSRYLVKRTGEKVFLECVQDMDHENMFWYRQDPGLGLRLIYFSYDVKMKEKGDIPEGYSVSREKKERFSLILESASTNQTSMYLCASRRDRTPWGSEAFFGQGTRLTVV.

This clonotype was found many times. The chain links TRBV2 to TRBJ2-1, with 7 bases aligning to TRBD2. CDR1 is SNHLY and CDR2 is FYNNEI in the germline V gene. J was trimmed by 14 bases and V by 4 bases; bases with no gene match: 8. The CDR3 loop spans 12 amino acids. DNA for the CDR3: TGTGCCAGCAGTGCGTTTGGGGCGGGGGAGTTCTTC. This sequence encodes CASSAFGAGEFF.

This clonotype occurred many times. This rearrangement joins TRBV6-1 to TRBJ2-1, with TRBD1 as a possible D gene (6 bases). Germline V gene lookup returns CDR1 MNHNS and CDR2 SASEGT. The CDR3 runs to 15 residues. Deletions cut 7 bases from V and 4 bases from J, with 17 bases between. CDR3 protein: CASTTGQTTYNEQFF. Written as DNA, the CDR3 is TGTGCCAGCACTACTGGACAGACAACTTACAATGAGCAGTTCTTC.

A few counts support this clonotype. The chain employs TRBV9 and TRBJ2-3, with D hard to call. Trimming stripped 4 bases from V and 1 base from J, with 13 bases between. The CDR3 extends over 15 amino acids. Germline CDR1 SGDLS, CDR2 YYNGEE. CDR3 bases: TGTGCCAGCAGCCCCGTTAAGCGCGGCACAGATACGCAGTATTTT. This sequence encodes CASSPVKRGTDTQYF.

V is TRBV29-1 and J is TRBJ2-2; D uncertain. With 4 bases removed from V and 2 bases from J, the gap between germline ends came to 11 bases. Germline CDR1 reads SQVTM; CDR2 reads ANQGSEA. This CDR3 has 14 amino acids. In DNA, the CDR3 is TGCAGCGTTGTCCTTCAGCTAAACACCGGGGAGCTGTTTTTT. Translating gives CSVVLQLNTGELFF.

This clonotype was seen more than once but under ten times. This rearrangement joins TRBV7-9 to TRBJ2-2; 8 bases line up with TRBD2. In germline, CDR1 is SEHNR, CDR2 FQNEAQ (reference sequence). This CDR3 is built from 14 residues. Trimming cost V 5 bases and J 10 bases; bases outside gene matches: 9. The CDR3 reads CASSPLIGGEELFF. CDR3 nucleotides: TGTGCCAGCAGCCCCCTAATCGGGGGGGAGGAGCTGTTTTTT.

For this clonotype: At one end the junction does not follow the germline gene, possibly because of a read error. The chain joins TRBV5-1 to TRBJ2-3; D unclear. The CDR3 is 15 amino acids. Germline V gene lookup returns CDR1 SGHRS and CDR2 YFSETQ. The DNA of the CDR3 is TGTGCCAGCAGCCTGCCGGGCGGATTCACAGATACGCAGTATTTT. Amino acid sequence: CASSLPGGFTDTQYF.

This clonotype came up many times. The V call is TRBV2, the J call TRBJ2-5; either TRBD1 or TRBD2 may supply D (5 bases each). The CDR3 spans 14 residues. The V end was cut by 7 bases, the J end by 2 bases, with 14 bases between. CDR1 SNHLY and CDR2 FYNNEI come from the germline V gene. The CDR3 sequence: CASNLGAPQETQYF. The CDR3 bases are TGTGCCAGCAACCTCGGGGCACCTCAAGAGACCCAGTACTTC. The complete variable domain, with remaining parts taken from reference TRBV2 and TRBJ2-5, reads EPEVTQTPSHQVTQMGQEVILRCVPISNHLYFYWYRQILGQKVEFLVSFYNNEISEKSEIFDDQFSVERPDGSNFTLKIRSTKLEDSAMYFCASNLGAPQETQYFGPGTRLLVL.

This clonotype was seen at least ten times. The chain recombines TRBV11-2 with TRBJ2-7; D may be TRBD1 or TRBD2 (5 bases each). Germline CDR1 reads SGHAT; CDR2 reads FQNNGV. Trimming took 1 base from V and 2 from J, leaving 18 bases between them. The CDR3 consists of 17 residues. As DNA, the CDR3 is TGTGCCAGCAGCTTAGTTATCGGGACGGGCCTAGCCTACGAGCAGTACTTC. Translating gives CASSLVIGTGLAYEQYF.

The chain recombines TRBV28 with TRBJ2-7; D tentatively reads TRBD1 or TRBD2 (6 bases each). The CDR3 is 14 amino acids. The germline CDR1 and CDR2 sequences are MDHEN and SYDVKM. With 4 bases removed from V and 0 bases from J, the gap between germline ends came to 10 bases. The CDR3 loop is CASSWRGISYEQYF. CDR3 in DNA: TGTGCCAGCAGTTGGAGGGGGATCTCCTACGAGCAGTACTTC.

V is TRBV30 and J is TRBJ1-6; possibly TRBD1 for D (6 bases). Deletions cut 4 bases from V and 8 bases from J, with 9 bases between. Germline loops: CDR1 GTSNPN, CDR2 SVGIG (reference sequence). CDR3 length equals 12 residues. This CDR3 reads CAWNRDDSPLHF. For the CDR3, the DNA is TGTGCCTGGAACAGGGATGATTCACCCCTCCACTTT.

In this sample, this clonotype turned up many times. The CDR3 bases are TGCGCCAGCTCACTAGCGGGAGATTATACGCAGTATTTT. This codes for CASSLAGDYTQYF. V and J are TRBV5-1 and TRBJ2-3; 11 bases line up with TRBD2. The CDR3 sequence is 13 residues long. The ends lost 7 bases at V and 7 bases at J; junction bases unmatched: 5. Germline V gene data show CDR1 as SGHRS and CDR2 as YFSETQ. Full variable domain (rest looked up from reference TRBV5-1 and TRBJ2-3): KAGVTQTPRYLIKTRGQQVTLSCSPISGHRSVSWYQQTPGQGLQFLFEYFSETQRNKGNFPGRFSGRQFSNSRSEMNVSTLELGDSALYLCASSLAGDYTQYFGPGTRLTVL.

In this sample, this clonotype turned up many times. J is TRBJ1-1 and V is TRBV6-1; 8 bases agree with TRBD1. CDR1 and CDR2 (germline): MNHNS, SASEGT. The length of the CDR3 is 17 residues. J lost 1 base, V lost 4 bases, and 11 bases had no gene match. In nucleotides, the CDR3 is TGTGCCAGCAGTGGAAAACCAACAGGGGGGCCGAACACTGAAGCTTTCTTT. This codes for CASSGKPTGGPNTEAFF.

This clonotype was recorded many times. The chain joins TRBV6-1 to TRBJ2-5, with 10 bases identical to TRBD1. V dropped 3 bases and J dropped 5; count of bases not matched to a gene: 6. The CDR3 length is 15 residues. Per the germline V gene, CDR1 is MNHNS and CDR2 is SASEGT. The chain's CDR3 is CASSDLDRGLETQYF. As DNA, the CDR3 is TGTGCCAGCAGTGATCTAGACAGGGGGCTTGAGACCCAGTACTTC.

CDR3 in amino acids: CASSQGQGLSGNTIYF. CDR3 nucleotides: TGTGCCAGCAGCCAGGGACAGGGGCTTTCTGGAAACACCATATATTTT. This rearrangement joins TRBV7-2 to TRBJ1-3; 10 positions match TRBD1. The CDR3 is made up of 16 amino acids. J was trimmed by 1 base and V by 5 bases; bases with no gene match: 5. Germline V gene data show CDR1 as SGHTA and CDR2 as FQGNSA. Variable domain in full (rest from reference TRBV7-2 and TRBJ1-3): GAGVSQSPSNKVTEKGKDVELRCDPISGHTALYWYRQSLGQGLEFLIYFQGNSAPDKSGLPSDRFSAERTGGSVSTLTIQRTQQEDSAVYLCASSQGQGLSGNTIYFGEGSWLTVV.

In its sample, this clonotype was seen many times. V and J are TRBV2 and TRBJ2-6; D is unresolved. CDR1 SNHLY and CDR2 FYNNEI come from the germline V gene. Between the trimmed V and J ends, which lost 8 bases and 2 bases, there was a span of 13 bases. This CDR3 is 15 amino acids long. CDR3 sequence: CASVESPAGANVLTF. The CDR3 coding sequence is TGTGCCAGCGTCGAATCCCCCGCTGGGGCCAACGTCCTGACTTTC. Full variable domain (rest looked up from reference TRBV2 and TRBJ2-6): EPEVTQTPSHQVTQMGQEVILRCVPISNHLYFYWYRQILGQKVEFLVSFYNNEISEKSEIFDDQFSVERPDGSNFTLKIRSTKLEDSAMYFCASVESPAGANVLTFGAGSRLTVL.

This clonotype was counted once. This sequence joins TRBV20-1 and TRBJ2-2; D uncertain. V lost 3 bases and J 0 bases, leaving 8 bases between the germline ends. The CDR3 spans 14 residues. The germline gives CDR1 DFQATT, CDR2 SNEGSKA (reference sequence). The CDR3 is CSASLRTNTGELFF. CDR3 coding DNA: TGCAGTGCTAGTCTCAGAACGAACACCGGGGAGCTGTTTTTT.

CDR3 sequence reads: CSAPPGGGWGTDTQYF. The CDR3 nucleotides read TGCAGTGCCCCCCCGGGGGGAGGGTGGGGCACAGATACGCAGTATTTT. This sequence joins TRBV20-1 and TRBJ2-3; TRBD2 aligns across 7 bases. This CDR3 is built from 16 residues. Germline V gives CDR1 DFQATT, CDR2 SNEGSKA (reference sequence). Losses at the gene ends were 6 bases for V and 1 base for J; bases not matched to a gene: 13.

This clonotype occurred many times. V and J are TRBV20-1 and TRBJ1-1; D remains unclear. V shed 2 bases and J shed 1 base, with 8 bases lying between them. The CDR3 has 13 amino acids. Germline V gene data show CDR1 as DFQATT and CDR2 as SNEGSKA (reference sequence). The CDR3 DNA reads TGCAGTGCTAGACTAACTCGGAACACTGAAGCTTTCTTT. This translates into CSARLTRNTEAFF.

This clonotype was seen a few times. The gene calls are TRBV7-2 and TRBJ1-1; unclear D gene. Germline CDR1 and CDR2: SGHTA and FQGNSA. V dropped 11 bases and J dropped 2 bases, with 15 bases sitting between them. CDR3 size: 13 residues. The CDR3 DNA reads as TGTGCCGCTGCCCCTATGGCTAACACTGAAGCTTTCTTT. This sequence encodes CAAAPMANTEAFF.

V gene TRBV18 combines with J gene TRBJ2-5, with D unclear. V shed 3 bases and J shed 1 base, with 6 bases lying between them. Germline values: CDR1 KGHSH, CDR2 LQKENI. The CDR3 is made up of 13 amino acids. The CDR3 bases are TGTGCCAGCTCACCGGCTAGCCAAGAGACCCAGTACTTC. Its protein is CASSPASQETQYF.

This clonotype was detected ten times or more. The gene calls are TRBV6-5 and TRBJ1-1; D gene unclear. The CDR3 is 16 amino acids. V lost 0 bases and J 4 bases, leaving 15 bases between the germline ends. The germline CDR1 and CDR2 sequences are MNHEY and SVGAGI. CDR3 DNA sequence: TGTGCCAGCAGTTACTCCGGACTCGGGAGGGCCACTGAAGCTTTCTTT. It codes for CASSYSGLGRATEAFF.

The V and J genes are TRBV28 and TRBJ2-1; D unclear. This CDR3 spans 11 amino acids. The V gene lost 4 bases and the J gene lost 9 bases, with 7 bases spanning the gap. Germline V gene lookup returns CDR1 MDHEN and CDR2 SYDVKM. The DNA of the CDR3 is TGTGCCAGCAGTTCGAATCCTGAGCAGTTCTTC. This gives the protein CASSSNPEQFF.

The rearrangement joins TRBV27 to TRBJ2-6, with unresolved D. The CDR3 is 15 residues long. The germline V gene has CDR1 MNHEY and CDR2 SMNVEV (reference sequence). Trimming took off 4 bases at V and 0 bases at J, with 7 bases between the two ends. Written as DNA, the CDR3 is TGTGCCAGCAGTTCCTACTTCTCTGGGGCCAACGTCCTGACTTTC. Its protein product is CASSSYFSGANVLTF.